This T cell receptor (beta chain) was identified in a study of blood T cell repertoires in COVID-19. The germline V gene has CDR1 SGHRS and CDR2 YFSETQ. The J segment lost 5 bases and the V segment lost 7 bases, leaving 7 bases of the junction unmatched. The CDR3 length is 14 residues. TCRdb's table, derived via immunoSEQ multiplex PCR, lists solely in-frame clones and lacks some. The table lists 150,000 to 200,000 clones, approximately 84% of them singletons. This chain uses TRBV5-1 with TRBJ2-3; 10 positions match TRBD2. The sample taken for sequencing was peripheral blood. This clonotype originated in a woman over 75 with acute or convalescent COVID-19. CDR3 in DNA: TGCGCCAGCTGTATCAGCGGGAGGGGAGATACGCAGTATTTT. Protein: CASCISGRGDTQYF. The full variable domain, its missing parts supplied by reference TRBV5-1 and TRBJ2-3, is KAGVTQTPRYLIKTRGQQVTLSCSPISGHRSVSWYQQTPGQGLQFLFEYFSETQRNKGNFPGRFSGRQFSNSRSEMNVSTLELGDSALYLCASCISGRGDTQYFGPGTRLTVL.